This TCR beta chain was obtained from a study of Graves' ophthalmopathy and Graves' hyperthyroidism. There are 13 residues in the CDR3. With 6 bases clipped from V and 8 bases from J, the junction kept 7 bases outside the gene matches. From germline, CDR1 is MDHEN and CDR2 SYDVKM. The TCR beta CDR3 regions underwent amplification from RNA transcripts. First-round RT-PCR with HTBI primers preceded a second-round multiplex PCR. A single record per CDR3 protein comes from TCRdb applying MiXCR to the multiplex PCR reads. The sample carries 200,000 to 250,000 distinct CDR3 sequences, approximately 21% recorded once. Excluded were patients with other autoimmune diseases, uncontrolled infections, pregnancy or lactation. Clinicians made diagnoses from clinical symptoms, serum thyroxine, TRAb, thyroid ultrasound and orbital computed tomography.

This clonotype was sampled from a woman aged 45-65 years with Graves' ophthalmopathy. The sample was peripheral blood. This rearrangement joins TRBV28 to TRBJ1-3, with 7 bases fitting TRBD1. Written as DNA, the CDR3 is TGTGCCAGCAGACGACAGGGAGGGGACACCATATATTTT. Translation: CASRRQGGDTIYF.